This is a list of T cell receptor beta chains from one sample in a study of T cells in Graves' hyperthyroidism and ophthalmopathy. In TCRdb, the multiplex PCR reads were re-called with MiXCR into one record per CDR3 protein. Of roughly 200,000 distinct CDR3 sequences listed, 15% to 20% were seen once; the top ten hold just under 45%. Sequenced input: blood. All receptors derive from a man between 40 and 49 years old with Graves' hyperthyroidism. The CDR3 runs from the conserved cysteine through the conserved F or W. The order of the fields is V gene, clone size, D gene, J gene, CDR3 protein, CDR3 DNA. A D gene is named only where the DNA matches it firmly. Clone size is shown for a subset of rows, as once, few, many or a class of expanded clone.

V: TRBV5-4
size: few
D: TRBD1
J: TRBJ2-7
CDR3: CASSPGTASSYEQYF
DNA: TGTGCCAGCAGCCCCGGGACAGCCTCCTCCTACGAGCAGTACTTC

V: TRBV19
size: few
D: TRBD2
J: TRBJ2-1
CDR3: CASSPLGLAEYNEQFF
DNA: TGTGCCAGTAGTCCACTGGGGCTAGCGGAGTACAATGAGCAGTTCTTC

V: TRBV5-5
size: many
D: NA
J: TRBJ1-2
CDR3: CASSDAAGLRGYTF
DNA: TGTGCCAGCAGCGACGCTGCAGGACTAAGAGGCTACACCTTC

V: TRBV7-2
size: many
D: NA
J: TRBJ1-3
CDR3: CASSLRDFRNTIYF
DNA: TGTGCCAGCAGCCTCCGGGACTTTAGAAACACCATATATTTT

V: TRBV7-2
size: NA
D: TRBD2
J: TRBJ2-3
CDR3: CASSWKRASGGAHSTDTQYF
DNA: TGTGCCAGCAGCTGGAAACGGGCTAGCGGGGGGGCCCATAGCACAGATACGCAGTATTTT

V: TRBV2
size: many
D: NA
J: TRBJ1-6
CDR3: CASSPSGENSPLHF
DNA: TGTGCCAGCAGCCCCTCGGGGGAGAATTCACCCCTCCACTTT

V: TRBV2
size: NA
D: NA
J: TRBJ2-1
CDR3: CASTDFFYNEQFF
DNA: TGTGCCAGCACGGATTTCTTTTACAATGAGCAGTTCTTC

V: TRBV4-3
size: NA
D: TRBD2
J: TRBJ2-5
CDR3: CASSQGLAGGPQETQYF
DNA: TGCGCCAGCAGCCAGGGACTAGCGGGGGGGCCCCAAGAGACCCAGTACTTC

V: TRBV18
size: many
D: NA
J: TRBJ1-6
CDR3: CASSPLQGVSSPLHF
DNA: TGTGCCAGCTCACCGCTCCAGGGAGTCAGTTCACCCCTCCACTTT

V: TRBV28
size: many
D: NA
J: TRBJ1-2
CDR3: CASRKRNGGYTF
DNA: TGTGCCAGCAGAAAACGTAACGGTGGCTACACCTTC

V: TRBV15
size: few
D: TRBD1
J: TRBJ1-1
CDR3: CATSRGRTGGIMNTEAFF
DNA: TGTGCCACCAGCAGAGGTCGGACAGGGGGTATTATGAACACTGAAGCTTTCTTT